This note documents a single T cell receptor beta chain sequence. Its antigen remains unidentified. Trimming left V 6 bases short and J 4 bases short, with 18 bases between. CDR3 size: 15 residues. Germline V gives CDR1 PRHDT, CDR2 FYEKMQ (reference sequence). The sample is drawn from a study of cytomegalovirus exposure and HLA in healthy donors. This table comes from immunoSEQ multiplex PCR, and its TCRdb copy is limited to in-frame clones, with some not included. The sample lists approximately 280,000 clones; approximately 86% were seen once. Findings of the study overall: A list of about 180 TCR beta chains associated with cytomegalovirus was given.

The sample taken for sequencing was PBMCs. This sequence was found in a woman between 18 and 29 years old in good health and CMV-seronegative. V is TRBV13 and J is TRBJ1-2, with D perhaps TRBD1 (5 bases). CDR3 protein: CASSYQGRAGYGYTF. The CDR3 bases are TGTGCCAGCAGTTACCAGGGAAGGGCTGGCTATGGCTACACCTTC.